These 14 T cell receptor beta chains were sequenced from one sample in a study of blood T cell repertoires in COVID-19. Only in-frame clones appear in the TCRdb table, and some are missing; sequencing was by immunoSEQ multiplex PCR. The sample shows 100,000 to 150,000 clones, around four fifths of them seen only once. Sequenced: peripheral blood. The receptor source for this set is a man aged 55 to 70 with acute or convalescent COVID-19.

CDR3 sequence (DNA): TGTGCCAGCAGCTTAAGCCCAGGTCCAGATACGCAGTATTTT. Translated: CASSLSPGPDTQYF. The chain has TRBV11-1 and TRBJ2-3; D remains unclear. The CDR3 loop spans 14 amino acids. Looked up from germline, CDR1 is SGHAT and CDR2 is FQDESV (reference sequence). V shed 2 bases and J shed 4 bases, with 10 bases lying between them.

The chain is built from TRBV10-1 and TRBJ2-7; 9 bases line up with TRBD1. The length of the CDR3 is 15 residues. V shed 3 bases, J shed 6 bases, and the junction held 9 bases outside the gene matches. Per germline, CDR1 WNHNN and CDR2 SYGVQD (reference sequence). The CDR3 reads CASSDPGTGSGEQYF. Written as DNA, the CDR3 is TGCGCCAGCAGTGACCCAGGGACAGGGAGCGGCGAGCAGTACTTC.

The CDR3 region has the DNA TGTGCCAGCAGCTTAGAGGTAGCGGGAGGCCGACGGGGGATTCAGTACTTC. It specifies CASSLEVAGGRRGIQYF. The chain combines TRBV11-2 with TRBJ2-4; TRBD2 agrees at 10 bases. V shed 0 bases and J 10 bases; nucleotides not matched to a gene: 12. Germline CDR1 and CDR2: SGHAT and FQNNGV. The CDR3 extends over 17 amino acids.

V and J are TRBV10-3 and TRBJ2-7; D gene uncertain. The CDR3 length is 12 residues. Trimming pared 3 bases from V and 1 base from J, leaving 4 bases between. Germline V lookup: CDR1 ENHRY, CDR2 SYGVKD. This CDR3 reads CAISDRSYEQYF. The CDR3 region has the DNA TGTGCCATCAGTGACCGTTCCTACGAGCAGTACTTC.

This chain uses TRBV29-1 with TRBJ1-2, with D uncertain. The CDR3 is made up of 13 amino acids. The V end lost 2 bases, the J end lost 8 bases, and 15 bases lay between the germline ends. Germline lookup yields CDR1 SQVTM and CDR2 ANQGSEA. The CDR3 DNA reads TGCAGCGTTGAAATCGACGGCGCTAGGGGCTACACCTTC. Translated, it gives CSVEIDGARGYTF.

The chain links TRBV15 to TRBJ1-2, with 8 positions matching TRBD1. This CDR3 is 17 amino acids long. Germline V CDR1 and CDR2: LNHNV, YYDKDF (reference sequence). Trimming removed 4 bases from V and 3 bases from J; junction bases left unmatched: 13. CDR3 residues: CATSNASGTGFYYGYTF. CDR3 coding DNA: TGTGCCACCAGCAATGCCTCCGGGACAGGTTTTTACTATGGCTACACCTTC.

The chain joins TRBV2 to TRBJ2-3; TRBD2 matches 11 bases. The CDR3 is 12 amino acids. The J segment lost 9 bases and the V segment lost 6 bases, leaving 2 bases of the junction unmatched. The germline CDR1 and CDR2 sequences are SNHLY and FYNNEI. The CDR3 DNA sequence: TGTGCCAGCAGCCGACTAGCGGGGACGCAGTATTTT. Translating gives CASSRLAGTQYF.

This chain uses TRBV5-1 with TRBJ1-3; possible D gene TRBD1, 6 bases. Germline CDR1 is SGHRS and CDR2 is YFSETQ. Between the trimmed V and J ends, which lost 0 bases and 3 bases, there was a span of 10 bases. The CDR3 extends over 15 amino acids. The CDR3 sequence: CASSLVGGYGNTIYF. The CDR3 nucleotides read TGCGCCAGCAGCTTGGTAGGGGGTTATGGAAACACCATATATTTT.

This clone has only a few counts. The genes are TRBV5-1 and TRBJ2-5, with 7 bases identical to TRBD2. V lost 0 bases, J lost 4 bases, and 9 bases stayed unmatched. The CDR3 sequence is 16 residues long. The germline V gene has CDR1 SGHRS and CDR2 YFSETQ. The CDR3 reads CASSLGFAGVVETQYF. CDR3 nucleotides: TGCGCCAGCAGCTTGGGGTTCGCGGGAGTCGTAGAGACCCAGTACTTC. Using reference TRBV5-1 and TRBJ2-5 for the parts outside the CDR3, the full variable domain is KAGVTQTPRYLIKTRGQQVTLSCSPISGHRSVSWYQQTPGQGLQFLFEYFSETQRNKGNFPGRFSGRQFSNSRSEMNVSTLELGDSALYLCASSLGFAGVVETQYFGPGTRLLVL.

This rearrangement joins TRBV29-1 to TRBJ1-3, with 8 bases that match TRBD1. The CDR3 covers 16 residues. Germline loops: CDR1 SQVTM, CDR2 ANQGSEA. The V and J ends lost 4 bases and 4 bases, in that order; junction bases with no gene match: 12. DNA for the CDR3: TGCAGCGTTGTTGTCGTGGTCAGGGGGCAAGGAAACACCATATATTTT. Translated, it gives CSVVVVVRGQGNTIYF. The full variable domain, with the rest looked up from reference TRBV29-1 and TRBJ1-3, is SAVISQKPSRDICQRGTSLTIQCQVDSQVTMMFWYRQQPGQSLTLIATANQGSEATYESGFVIDKFPISRPNLTFSTLTVSNMSPEDSSIYLCSVVVVVRGQGNTIYFGEGSWLTVV.

This clone was seen a few times. This chain uses TRBV9 with TRBJ1-2, with D hard to call. CDR3 length: 13 residues. Germline CDR1 and CDR2: SGDLS and YYNGEE. V was clipped by 0 bases and J by 4 bases, with 7 bases between them. The CDR3 loop reads CASSVEEGYGYTF. The CDR3 DNA follows: TGTGCCAGCAGCGTAGAGGAGGGCTATGGCTACACCTTC.

This chain uses TRBV28 with TRBJ2-7; TRBD2 aligns across 7 bases. The CDR3 has 16 residues. V gave up 3 bases and J gave up 0 bases; unmatched junction bases: 8. CDR1 and CDR2 (germline): MDHEN, SYDVKM. Written as DNA, the CDR3 is TGTGCCAGCAGTTTCTTGACGGCGGGAGCCTCCTACGAGCAGTACTTC. This translates into CASSFLTAGASYEQYF.

The chain uses TRBV5-1 and TRBJ2-3; 11 positions agree with TRBD2. The CDR3 runs 16 residues. Trimming cost V 0 bases and J 5 bases; bases outside gene matches: 5. Per the germline V gene, CDR1 is SGHRS and CDR2 is YFSETQ. This chain's CDR3 is CASSLGLAGKGDTQYF. The CDR3 region has the DNA TGCGCCAGCAGCTTGGGACTAGCGGGAAAGGGAGATACGCAGTATTTT.

The table lists this clone with a few counts. V usage is TRBV6-1 and J usage is TRBJ2-7; the D gene is possibly TRBD2 (5 bases). The CDR3 totals 15 residues. The V end was cut by 1 base, the J end by 0 bases, with 10 bases between. Looked up from germline, CDR1 is MNHNS and CDR2 is SASEGT. DNA for the CDR3: TGTGCCAGCAGTGAAGTACGAGGGAGCTCCTACGAGCAGTACTTC. The encoded protein is CASSEVRGSSYEQYF.